This T cell receptor (beta chain) was identified during a study of cytomegalovirus exposure and HLA in healthy donors. This clone was seen only a few times. The primer mix had 60 Vbeta and 13 Jbeta primers. Method: immunoSEQ multiplex PCR; TCRdb's copy keeps in-frame clones and lacks some. The sample holds more than 95,000 clones, roughly 10% seen once. With 4 bases removed from V and 7 bases from J, the gap between germline ends came to 13 bases. CDR3 length: 14 residues. CDR1 MDHEN and CDR2 SYDVKM come from the germline V gene. The rearrangement joins TRBV28 to TRBJ2-2; tentative D call: TRBD2 (5 bases). This sequence was found in a woman between 18 and 29 years old in good health and CMV-seropositive. Sequencing used PBMCs. The CDR3 sequence is CASSSPTEGGELFF. The DNA of the CDR3 is TGTGCCAGCAGTTCCCCCACCGAGGGCGGGGAGCTGTTTTTT.